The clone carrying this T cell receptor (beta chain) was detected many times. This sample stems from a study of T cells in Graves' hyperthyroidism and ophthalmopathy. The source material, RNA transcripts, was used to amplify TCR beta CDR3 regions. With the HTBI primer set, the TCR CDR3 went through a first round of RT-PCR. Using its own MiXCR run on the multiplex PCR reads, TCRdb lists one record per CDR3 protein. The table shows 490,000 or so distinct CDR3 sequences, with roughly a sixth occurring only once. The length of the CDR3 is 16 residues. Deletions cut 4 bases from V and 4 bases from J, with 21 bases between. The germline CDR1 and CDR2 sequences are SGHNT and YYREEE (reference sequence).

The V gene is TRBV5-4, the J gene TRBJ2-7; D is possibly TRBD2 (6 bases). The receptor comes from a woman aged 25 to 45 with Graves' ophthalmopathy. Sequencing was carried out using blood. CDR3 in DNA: TGTGCCAGCAGCACGGGGACTCCTCTGCGGGATTACGAGCAGTACTTC. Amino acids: CASSTGTPLRDYEQYF.